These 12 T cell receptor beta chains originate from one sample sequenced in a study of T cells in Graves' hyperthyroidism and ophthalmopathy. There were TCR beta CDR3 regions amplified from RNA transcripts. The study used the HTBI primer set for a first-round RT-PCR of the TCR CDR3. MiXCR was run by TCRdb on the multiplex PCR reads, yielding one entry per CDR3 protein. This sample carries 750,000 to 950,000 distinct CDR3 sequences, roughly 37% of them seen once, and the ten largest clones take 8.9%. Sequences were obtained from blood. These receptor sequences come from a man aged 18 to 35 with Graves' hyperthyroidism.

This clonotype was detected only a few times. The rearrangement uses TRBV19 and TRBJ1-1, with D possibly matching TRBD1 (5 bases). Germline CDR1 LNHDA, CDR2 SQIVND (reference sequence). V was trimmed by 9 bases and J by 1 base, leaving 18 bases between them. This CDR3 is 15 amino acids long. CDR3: CASSSTLDRNTEAFF. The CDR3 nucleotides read TGTGCCAGCAGTTCTACCCTCGACAGGAACACTGAAGCTTTCTTT.

The CDR3 region has the DNA TGCAGTGCGGACCGAGGGGTATCCTCTGGAAACACCATATATTTT. It yields the protein CSADRGVSSGNTIYF. The V and J genes are TRBV20-1 and TRBJ1-3; tentative D call: TRBD1 (5 bases). CDR1 is DFQATT, CDR2 SNEGSKA, per germline (reference sequence). CDR3 length: 15 residues. Deletions cut 6 bases from V and 0 bases from J, with 15 bases between.

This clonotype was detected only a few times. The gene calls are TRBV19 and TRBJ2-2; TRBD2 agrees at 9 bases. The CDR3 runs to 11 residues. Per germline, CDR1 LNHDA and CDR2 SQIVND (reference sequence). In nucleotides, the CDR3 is TGTGGTAGCGGGAGAACCGGGGAGCTGTTTTTT. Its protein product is CGSGRTGELFF.

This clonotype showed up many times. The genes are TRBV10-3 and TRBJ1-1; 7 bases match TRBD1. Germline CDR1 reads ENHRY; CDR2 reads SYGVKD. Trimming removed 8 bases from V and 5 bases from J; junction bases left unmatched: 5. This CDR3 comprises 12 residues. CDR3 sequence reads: CAIGQDLTEAFF. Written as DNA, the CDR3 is TGTGCCATCGGACAGGATTTAACTGAAGCTTTCTTT.

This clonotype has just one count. The CDR3 is CASSSPVGPSYNSPLHF. The CDR3 nucleotides are TGTGCCAGCAGCTCCCCCGTGGGGCCCTCCTATAATTCACCCCTCCACTTT. V usage is TRBV7-2 and J usage is TRBJ1-6; D is perhaps TRBD1 (5 bases). Trimming took off 4 bases at V and 0 bases at J, with 13 bases between the two ends. The CDR3 runs to 17 residues. In germline, CDR1 is SGHTA, CDR2 FQGNSA.

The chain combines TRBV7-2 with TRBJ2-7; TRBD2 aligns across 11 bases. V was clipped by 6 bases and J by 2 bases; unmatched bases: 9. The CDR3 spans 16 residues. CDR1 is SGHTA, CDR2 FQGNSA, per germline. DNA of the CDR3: TGTGCCAGCAGTCCTCGGGTAGCGGGGGGGCCCTACGAGCAGTACTTC. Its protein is CASSPRVAGGPYEQYF.

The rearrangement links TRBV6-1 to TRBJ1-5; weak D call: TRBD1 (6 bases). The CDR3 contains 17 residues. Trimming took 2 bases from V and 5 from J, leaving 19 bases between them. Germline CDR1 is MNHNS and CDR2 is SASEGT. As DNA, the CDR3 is TGTGCCAGCAGTGAATGGGGGCGGGGAGGAGTATATCAGCCCCAGCATTTT. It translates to CASSEWGRGGVYQPQHF.

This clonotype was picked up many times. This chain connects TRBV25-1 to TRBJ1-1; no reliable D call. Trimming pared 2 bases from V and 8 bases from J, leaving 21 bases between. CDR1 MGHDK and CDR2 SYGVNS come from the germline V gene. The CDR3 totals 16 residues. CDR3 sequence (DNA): TGTGCCAGCAGTGAAGCACCGAGACGACGGGCCGAAGAAGCTTTCTTT. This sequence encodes CASSEAPRRRAEEAFF.

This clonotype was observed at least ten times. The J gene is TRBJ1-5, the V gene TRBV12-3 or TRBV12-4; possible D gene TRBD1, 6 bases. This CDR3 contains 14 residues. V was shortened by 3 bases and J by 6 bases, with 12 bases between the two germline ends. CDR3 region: CASSLWQGSQPQHF. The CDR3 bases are TGTGCCAGCAGTTTGTGGCAGGGGAGTCAGCCCCAGCATTTT.

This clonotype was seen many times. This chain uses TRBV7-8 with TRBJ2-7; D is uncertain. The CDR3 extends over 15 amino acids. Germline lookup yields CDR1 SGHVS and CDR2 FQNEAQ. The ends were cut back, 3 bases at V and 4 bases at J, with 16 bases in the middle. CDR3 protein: CASSLRETPQYEQYF. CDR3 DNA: TGTGCCAGCAGCTTGCGAGAAACCCCCCAATACGAGCAGTACTTC.

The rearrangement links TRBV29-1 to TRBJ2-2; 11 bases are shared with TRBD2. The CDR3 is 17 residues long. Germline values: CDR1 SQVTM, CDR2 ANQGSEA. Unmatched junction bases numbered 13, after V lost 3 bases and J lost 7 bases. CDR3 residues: CSVEVDLAGGPGGELFF. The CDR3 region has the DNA TGCAGCGTTGAGGTCGATTTAGCGGGAGGGCCCGGCGGGGAGCTGTTTTTT.

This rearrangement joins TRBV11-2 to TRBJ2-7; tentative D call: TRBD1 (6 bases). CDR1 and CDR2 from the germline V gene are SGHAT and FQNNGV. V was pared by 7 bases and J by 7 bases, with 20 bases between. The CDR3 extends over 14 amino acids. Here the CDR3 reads CASTKPGQLREQYF. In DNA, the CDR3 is TGTGCCAGCACAAAACCTGGACAGCTTCGGGAGCAGTACTTC.